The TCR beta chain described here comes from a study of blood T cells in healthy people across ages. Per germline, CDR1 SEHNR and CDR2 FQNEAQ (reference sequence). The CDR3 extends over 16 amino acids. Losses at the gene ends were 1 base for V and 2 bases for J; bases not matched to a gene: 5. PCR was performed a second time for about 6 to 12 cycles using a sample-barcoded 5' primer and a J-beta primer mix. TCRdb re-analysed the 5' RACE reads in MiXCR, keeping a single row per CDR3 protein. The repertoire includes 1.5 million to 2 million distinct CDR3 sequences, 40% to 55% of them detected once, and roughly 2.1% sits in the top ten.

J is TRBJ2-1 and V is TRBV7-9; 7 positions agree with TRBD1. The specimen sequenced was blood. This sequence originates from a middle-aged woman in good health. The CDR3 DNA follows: TGTGCCAGCAGCTTAGAAGGGGACAGACCCTACAATGAGCAGTTCTTC. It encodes CASSLEGDRPYNEQFF.